Detailed here is one TCR beta chain. Trimming pared 8 bases from V and 5 bases from J, leaving 13 bases between. Germline V gene lookup returns CDR1 MNHEY and CDR2 SVGAGI. The CDR3 length is 12 residues. The data derive from a study of blood T cell repertoires in COVID-19. Study summary: The United States, Italy and Spain were the sources of the acute and convalescent COVID-19 samples. In each case, the material was cDNA or gDNA derived from T cells, B-cell-depleted T cells, or PBMCs.

Authors' processing steps: Amplification with reference gene primers provided the estimates of nucleated cell counts. This table comes from immunoSEQ multiplex PCR, and its TCRdb copy is limited to in-frame clones, with some not included. The DNA gave D and trimming, while V, J and clone size come from that table. The top ten hold 0.65% to 0.8% of the sample, which has more than 200,000 clones, roughly 90% seen once. The chain employs TRBV6-5 and TRBJ2-7; maybe TRBD1 (5 bases). The source is a human donor in a cohort sampled during active COVID-19. Sequencing was performed on peripheral blood. CDR3 in DNA: TGTGCCAGCTACAGGTGGGGTCACGAGCAGTACTTC. Protein: CASYRWGHEQYF.